The rows below give T cell receptor beta chains drawn from one sample of a study of blood T cell repertoires in COVID-19. Clones were read by immunoSEQ multiplex PCR, and TCRdb kept only the in-frame ones, dropping some. Among some 250,000 clones, approximately 84% were seen once, and the ten largest hold more than 2.5%. The sample consisted of peripheral blood. These receptors all stem from a woman between 25 and 40 years old who had recovered from COVID-19. Each CDR3 is given without its conserved first and last residue. The order of the fields is CDR3 protein, V gene, J gene, D gene. A D gene is named only where the DNA matches it firmly.

ASSAGVGYEQY	TRBV27	TRBJ2-7	TRBD2
ASTRILANTGELF	TRBV6-6	TRBJ2-2	-
ASSLSALSVRVNEKLF	TRBV27	TRBJ1-4	-
ASSSQRGEETQY	TRBV6-2/TRBV6-3	TRBJ2-5	TRBD2
ASSLGRTEAF	TRBV19	TRBJ1-1	-
ASSYTGGVQPQH	TRBV5-1	TRBJ1-5	TRBD1
ASSLLRGPDTGELF	TRBV5-4	TRBJ2-2	TRBD1
ASSLVGSGAGGGTGELF	TRBV7-6	TRBJ2-2	-
ASSYSDSGGGEQY	TRBV6-2/TRBV6-3	TRBJ2-7	-
ASGQGYQPQH	TRBV12-3/TRBV12-4	TRBJ1-5	TRBD1
ASSSNLIEQY	TRBV7-3	TRBJ2-7	-
ASSYQQGSPLH	TRBV6-5	TRBJ1-6	-
SATTAYGYT	TRBV20-1	TRBJ1-2	-
ASRNRETQY	TRBV6-5	TRBJ2-5	-
ASSSSLQGSHQETQY	TRBV28	TRBJ2-5	-
ASSLGRGPYEQY	TRBV5-6	TRBJ2-7	TRBD1
ASGLAARGLLMAGELF	TRBV12-5	TRBJ2-2	TRBD1
ASKAAGSYNEQF	TRBV6-5	TRBJ2-1	TRBD2
SVASGGRPDTQY	TRBV29-1	TRBJ2-3	TRBD2
ASSRQGNTGELF	TRBV19	TRBJ2-2	TRBD1
ASSPPGQLGYT	TRBV18	TRBJ1-2	TRBD1
AGDWGGGYT	TRBV7-9	TRBJ1-2	-
ASSSTGDEGTQY	TRBV11-3	TRBJ2-5	TRBD1
ASSESPFPLH	TRBV2	TRBJ1-6	-
ASSSQGTSYNSPLH	TRBV2	TRBJ1-6	-
ASSHLQGLGANVLT	TRBV5-5	TRBJ2-6	-
SVQSGGASDTQY	TRBV29-1	TRBJ2-3	TRBD2
ASSLTFTGQRHSQY	TRBV3-1/TRBV3-2	TRBJ2-7	TRBD1
ASSLGGIYGYT	TRBV25-1	TRBJ1-2	TRBD1
AISPDRQGLWSYEQY	TRBV10-3	TRBJ2-7	TRBD1
SVPGHQISNYGYT	TRBV29-1	TRBJ1-2	-
ASSIPGAGTERYEQY	TRBV19	TRBJ2-7	-
ASSRSGVSQPQH	TRBV14	TRBJ1-5	-
ASSQDRASYNEQF	TRBV7-8	TRBJ2-1	TRBD1
ASSLWSGQNYGYT	TRBV5-1	TRBJ1-2	TRBD1
ASSENFNEQF	TRBV6-1	TRBJ2-1	-
AISDGTDNTDTQY	TRBV10-3	TRBJ2-3	TRBD1
ASSPGGQGRYEQY	TRBV18	TRBJ2-7	TRBD1
ASKWTGSGETQY	TRBV2	TRBJ2-5	TRBD1
ASSLAGGQGNQPQH	TRBV7-8	TRBJ1-5	TRBD1
ASSSLGGEGDTQY	TRBV18	TRBJ2-3	TRBD2
ASSFRVGTEAF	TRBV27	TRBJ1-1	-
ASSRISGGSSYNEQF	TRBV9	TRBJ2-1	TRBD2
SVIGRGGRNYEQY	TRBV29-1	TRBJ2-7	TRBD2
ASSMQGRVNQPQH	TRBV19	TRBJ1-5	-
ASSWGGNNSPLH	TRBV7-2	TRBJ1-6	-
ASRLQGRVSPLH	TRBV2	TRBJ1-6	-
ASSLERGAVQETQY	TRBV7-6	TRBJ2-5	-
ASSWGTGGRDQY	TRBV19	TRBJ2-5	TRBD1
ASSLAGQGNQPQH	TRBV5-4	TRBJ1-5	TRBD1
ASSLVGQAHGYT	TRBV5-6	TRBJ1-2	TRBD1
ASSFGAGAYEQY	TRBV27	TRBJ2-7	-
AWSDRGDTEAF	TRBV30	TRBJ1-1	-
ASSPRQGGYNEQF	TRBV18	TRBJ2-1	TRBD1
ASSPRTVTDTQY	TRBV7-7	TRBJ2-3	-
ASSLSGTGNEQY	TRBV7-2	TRBJ2-7	TRBD1
ASSQGRRGLKYNSPLH	TRBV3-1/TRBV3-2	TRBJ1-6	-
ASSAGLSYGYT	TRBV11-1	TRBJ1-2	-
ASSLLAIVYYEQY	TRBV7-2	TRBJ2-7	TRBD2
ASSLGPPGPGGDQPQH	TRBV5-1	TRBJ1-5	TRBD1